The 5 T cell receptor beta chains listed next were all sequenced from one sample in a study of Graves' ophthalmopathy and Graves' hyperthyroidism (dated by TCRdb to between 2017 and 2018). Sequenced using an Illumina HiSeq 2000. For repertoire sequencing, the TCR beta CDR3 regions were amplified from RNA transcripts. HTBI primers and the Qiagen OneStep RT-PCR kit were used in a first-round RT-PCR, which was followed by a second-round multiplex PCR, size selection and purification. Using fastp trimming at Q25 and MiXCR clonotype assembly, TCRdb reanalyzed the public sequencing data and kept in-frame beta chains. Every entry covers one CDR3 protein and lists the most common genes and DNA from its rows. This sample lists over 150,000 distinct CDR3 sequences; less than 45% were detected once. Under 6.5% of the sample comes from the top ten. Sequenced sample: peripheral blood. These receptors were taken from a woman aged 40 to 55 with Graves' ophthalmopathy. Donor details come from another sample of the same person, matched by shared clones.

Ten or more counts support this clonotype. The CDR3 DNA sequence: TGTGCCAGCAGCCCCGGGACAGAAAACACTGAAGCTTTCTTT. As protein: CASSPGTENTEAFF. The chain has TRBV7-6 and TRBJ1-1; 7 nucleotides line up with TRBD1. The CDR3 has 14 residues. Germline-derived CDR1 and CDR2 are SGHVS and FNYEAQ. The J segment lost 2 bases and the V segment lost 5 bases, leaving 5 bases of the junction unmatched. The full variable domain, with the rest looked up from reference TRBV7-6 and TRBJ1-1, is GAGVSQSPRYKVTKRGQDVALRCDPISGHVSLYWYRQALGQGPEFLTYFNYEAQQDKSGLPNDRFSAERPEGSISTLTIQRTEQRDSAMYRCASSPGTENTEAFFGQGTRLTVV.

This clonotype has ten or more counts. The V gene is TRBV12-3 or TRBV12-4, the J gene TRBJ2-5, with 7 bases lining up with TRBD2. J gave up 2 bases and V 2 bases, and 5 bases lay outside the gene matches. The CDR3 is made up of 15 amino acids. The DNA of the CDR3 is TGTGCCAGCAGTTTATTGGGACTACCACAAGAGACCCAGTACTTC. Amino acids: CASSLLGLPQETQYF.

This chain uses TRBV12-3 or TRBV12-4 with TRBJ1-2; perhaps TRBD1 as D (5 bases). The CDR3 totals 15 residues. Between the trimmed V and J ends, which lost 7 bases and 3 bases, there was a span of 18 bases. CDR3 sequence reads: CASTFRQKVDYGYTF. For the CDR3, the DNA is TGTGCCAGCACTTTTAGACAGAAAGTTGACTATGGCTACACCTTC.

The CDR3 sequence: CASNKGETGELFF. The CDR3 bases are TGTGCCAGCAACAAAGGGGAAACCGGGGAGCTGTTTTTT. The V and J genes are TRBV9 and TRBJ2-2, with D possibly matching TRBD1 (5 bases). The CDR3 contains 13 residues. The germline V gene encodes CDR1 SGDLS and CDR2 YYNGEE. V dropped 6 bases and J dropped 5 bases, with 11 bases sitting between them.

This clonotype showed up many times. A read error may produce the germline difference seen at one junction end. The J gene is TRBJ1-1, the V gene TRBV9, with D possibly matching TRBD1 (6 bases). This CDR3 spans 14 amino acids. Per germline, CDR1 SGDLS and CDR2 YYNGEE. The CDR3 DNA follows: TGTGCCAACAGCGCGGCAGGGGTATCCACTGAAGCTTTCTTT. Protein sequence: CANSAAGVSTEAFF.